The 10 T cell receptor beta chains presented below share a single source sample, sequenced in a study of control samples from healthy donors and cancer patients. Assay used: immunoSEQ multiplex PCR; TCRdb lists only in-frame clones, some missing. The table has roughly 130,000 clones, around nine tenths seen once. Material for sequencing was blood. Every receptor here comes from a man aged 18 to 30 in good health.

The chain carries TRBV7-2 and TRBJ2-3; D call uncertain. V gave up 3 bases and J gave up 6 bases, with 13 bases separating them. Per germline, CDR1 SGHTA and CDR2 FQGNSA. The CDR3 runs 14 residues. The CDR3 region has the DNA TGTGCCAGCAGCTTTTTGGCTAGTGGTGATACGCAGTATTTT. Amino acid sequence: CASSFLASGDTQYF. The entire variable domain, with the rest obtained from reference TRBV7-2 and TRBJ2-3, is as follows: GAGVSQSPSNKVTEKGKDVELRCDPISGHTALYWYRQSLGQGLEFLIYFQGNSAPDKSGLPSDRFSAERTGGSVSTLTIQRTQQEDSAVYLCASSFLASGDTQYFGPGTRLTVL.

The gene calls are TRBV3-1 (or the pseudogene TRBV3-2) and TRBJ2-7, with D perhaps matching TRBD2 (6 bases). The CDR3 contains 14 residues. Germline values: CDR1 LGHDT, CDR2 YNNKEL (reference sequence). The V and J ends lost 4 bases and 1 base respectively, with 11 bases between them. CDR3 DNA: TGTGCCAGCAGCCGCAACGCGGGATCCTACGAGCAGTACTTC. Protein sequence: CASSRNAGSYEQYF.

This chain connects TRBV6-2 or TRBV6-3 to TRBJ2-7, with D uncertain. The length of the CDR3 is 13 residues. V lost 4 bases, J lost 6 bases, and 13 bases lay in between. Germline-derived CDR1 and CDR2 are MNHEY and SVGEGT. CDR3 region: CASSSFSTGEQYV. CDR3 in DNA: TGTGCCAGCAGTTCTTTTTCGACGGGCGAGCAGTACGTC.

CDR3 sequence: CASSPGQGNEQFF. In DNA form, the CDR3 reads TGTGCCAGTAGTCCGGGACAGGGGAATGAGCAGTTCTTC. The rearrangement links TRBV19 to TRBJ2-1, with 10 bases matching TRBD1. This CDR3 spans 13 amino acids. Trimming at V came to 5 bases and at J to 7 bases, leaving 2 bases not matched to a gene. Germline V gene data show CDR1 as LNHDA and CDR2 as SQIVND (reference sequence).

The chain combines TRBV11-3 with TRBJ2-3, with TRBD2 matching over 14 bases. The CDR3 has 17 residues. Unmatched junction bases numbered 6, after V lost 5 bases and J lost 2 bases. In germline, CDR1 is SGHNT, CDR2 YENEEA. The CDR3 protein is CASSRGLAGVLTDTQYF. In nucleotides, the CDR3 is TGTGCCAGCAGCCGGGGACTAGCGGGGGTCCTCACAGATACGCAGTATTTT. The whole variable domain, remainder taken from reference TRBV11-3 and TRBJ2-3, is EAGVVQSPRYKIIEKKQPVAFWCNPISGHNTLYWYLQNLGQGPELLIRYENEEAVDDSQLPKDRFSAERLKGVDSTLKIQPAELGDSAVYLCASSRGLAGVLTDTQYFGPGTRLTVL.

CDR3 coding DNA: TGTGCCAGCACCATACAGGGAGACTATGGCTACACCTTC. It encodes CASTIQGDYGYTF. V and J are TRBV28 and TRBJ1-2; TRBD1 might be the D (6 bases). The length of the CDR3 is 13 residues. Trimming pared 7 bases from V and 3 bases from J, leaving 12 bases between. Germline CDR1 is MDHEN and CDR2 is SYDVKM.

The V gene is TRBV10-1, the J gene TRBJ2-3, with 8 bases that match TRBD2. This CDR3 spans 13 amino acids. Germline V gene lookup returns CDR1 WNHNN and CDR2 SYGVQD (reference sequence). J gave up 5 bases and V 7 bases, and 5 bases lay outside the gene matches. CDR3 in DNA: TGCGCCAGCACTGCCCTAGCGGGAGATACGCAGTATTTT. The encoded protein is CASTALAGDTQYF.

Only one count was recorded for this clone. The CDR3 here is CASVEETQYF. In DNA, the CDR3 is TGTGCCAGCGTGGAAGAGACCCAGTACTTC. The rearrangement uses TRBV2 and TRBJ2-5; no clear D. This CDR3 spans 10 amino acids. Germline assignment: CDR1 SNHLY and CDR2 FYNNEI. Trimming took 8 bases from V and 3 from J, leaving 4 bases between them.

This chain uses TRBV7-8 with TRBJ1-4; D is possibly TRBD1 (6 bases). Germline V gene sequence: CDR1 SGHVS, CDR2 FQNEAQ. The CDR3 is 15 residues long. Trimming removed 6 bases from V and 4 bases from J, with 15 bases in between. The DNA for the CDR3 is TGTGCCAGCAGGATCAGCAGGGGCGTTAATGAAAAACTGTTTTTT. Encoded protein: CASRISRGVNEKLFF. The whole variable domain, filled in from reference TRBV7-8 and TRBJ1-4, reads GAGVSQSPRYKVAKRGQDVALRCDPISGHVSLFWYQQALGQGPEFLTYFQNEAQLDKSGLPSDRFFAERPEGSVSTLKIQRTQQEDSAVYLCASRISRGVNEKLFFGSGTQLSVL.

The chain is built from TRBV9 and TRBJ1-1; D perhaps matches TRBD1 (6 bases). There are 15 residues in the CDR3. Per the germline V gene, CDR1 is SGDLS and CDR2 is YYNGEE. V shed 2 bases and J shed 5 bases, with 16 bases lying between them. The CDR3 sequence: CASSVLSTGNTEAFF. Written as DNA, the CDR3 is TGTGCCAGCAGCGTCCTTTCCACAGGGAATACTGAAGCTTTCTTT.